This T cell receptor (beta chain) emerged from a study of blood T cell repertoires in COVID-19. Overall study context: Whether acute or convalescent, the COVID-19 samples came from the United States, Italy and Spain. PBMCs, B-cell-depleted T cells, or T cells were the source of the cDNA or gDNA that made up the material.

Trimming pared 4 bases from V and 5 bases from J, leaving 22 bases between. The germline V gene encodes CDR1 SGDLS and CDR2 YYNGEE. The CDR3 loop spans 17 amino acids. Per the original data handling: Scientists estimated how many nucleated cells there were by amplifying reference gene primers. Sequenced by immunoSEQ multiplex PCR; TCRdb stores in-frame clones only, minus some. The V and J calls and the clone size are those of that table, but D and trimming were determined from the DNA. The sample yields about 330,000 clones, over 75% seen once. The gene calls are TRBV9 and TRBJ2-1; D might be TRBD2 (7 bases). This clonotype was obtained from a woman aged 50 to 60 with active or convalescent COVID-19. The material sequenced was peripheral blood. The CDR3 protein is CASSSTLRGGQNNEQFF. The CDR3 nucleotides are TGTGCCAGCAGCTCAACCTTGAGGGGGGGCCAGAACAATGAGCAGTTCTTC.